The next 25 T cell receptor beta chains were all read from a single sample in a study of T cells in Graves' hyperthyroidism and ophthalmopathy. TCR beta CDR3 regions were amplified from RNA transcripts. An initial round of RT-PCR targeting the TCR CDR3 relied on the HTBI primer set. TCRdb redid the calling of the multiplex PCR reads with MiXCR, one entry per CDR3 protein. This table holds 700,000 or so distinct CDR3 sequences, approximately 16% found once. Sequencing input: blood. These receptors came from a man in his late teens or twenties with Graves' hyperthyroidism.

This clonotype has more than one count but fewer than ten. The chain is built from TRBV10-3 and TRBJ2-7; D gene unclear. Trimming removed 0 bases from V and 3 bases from J, with 6 bases in between. This CDR3 comprises 13 residues. Germline V gives CDR1 ENHRY, CDR2 SYGVKD. DNA of the CDR3: TGTGCCATCAGTGAGTCGCCGAGCTACGAGCAGTACTTC. This encodes CAISESPSYEQYF.

This clonotype has just one count. With a much larger clone just one base away, this may be a read error. V usage is TRBV9 and J usage is TRBJ1-2; a weak D match, TRBD1 (5 bases). Germline assignment: CDR1 SGDLS and CDR2 YYNGEE. CDR3 length: 15 residues. The CDR3 reads CTSSVGARNYYGYTF. The CDR3 nucleotides are TGTACCAGCAGCGTAGGGGCACGAAACTACTATGGCTACACCTTC.

The genes are TRBV24-1 and TRBJ2-7, with 8 bases lining up with TRBD1. The CDR3 sequence is 13 residues long. The germline V gene encodes CDR1 KGHDR and CDR2 SFDVKD. The V and J ends lost 5 bases and 5 bases, in that order; junction bases with no gene match: 4. CDR3 region: CATSGTGQNEQYF. CDR3 bases: TGTGCCACCAGTGGGACAGGGCAAAACGAGCAGTACTTC.

This clonotype has a count of ten or more. This chain joins TRBV7-9 and TRBJ2-5, with D possibly TRBD2 on 6 matching bases. This CDR3 has 14 residues. Germline loops: CDR1 SEHNR, CDR2 FQNEAQ (reference sequence). V was shortened by 3 bases and J by 4 bases, with 12 bases between the two germline ends. This chain's CDR3 is CASSLGLGGETQYF. The DNA for the CDR3 is TGTGCCAGCAGCTTGGGACTCGGCGGAGAGACCCAGTACTTC.

The chain combines TRBV9 with TRBJ1-4; possible D gene TRBD1, 5 bases. Trimming stripped 3 bases from V and 4 bases from J, with 16 bases between. The CDR3 extends over 16 amino acids. CDR1 is SGDLS, CDR2 YYNGEE, per germline. The CDR3 region is CASSEGPGTLNEKLFF. The CDR3 coding sequence is TGTGCCAGCAGCGAGGGACCCGGGACGCTTAATGAAAAACTGTTTTTT.

Many counts were recorded for this clonotype. The chain combines TRBV18 with TRBJ1-4; D is possibly TRBD1 (6 bases). CDR1 is KGHSH and CDR2 is LQKENI in the germline V gene. The CDR3 runs to 14 residues. V lost 3 bases and J lost 7, with 12 bases in between. CDR3 in amino acids: CASSPLGGREKLFF. The CDR3 region has the DNA TGTGCCAGCTCACCGCTAGGGGGACGTGAAAAACTGTTTTTT. The full variable domain, completed using reference TRBV18 and TRBJ1-4, is NAGVMQNPRHLVRRRGQEARLRCSPMKGHSHVYWYRQLPEEGLKFMVYLQKENIIDESGMPKERFSAEFPKEGPSILRIQQVVRGDSAAYFCASSPLGGREKLFFGSGTQLSVL.

This clonotype was found many times. The J gene is TRBJ2-1, the V gene TRBV6-1; 8 bases are a match to TRBD2. V was clipped by 6 bases and J by 3 bases; unmatched bases: 7. The V gene's germline CDR1 is MNHNS and CDR2 SASEGT. This CDR3 is built from 15 residues. CDR3 loop: CASRSGTRVYNEQFF. DNA of the CDR3: TGTGCCAGCAGGTCCGGGACTAGGGTCTACAATGAGCAGTTCTTC.

This clonotype was picked up many times. The CDR3 bases are TGTGCCACCAGTGGGGTGCGGGGGTACCACAATGAGCAGTTCTTC. Protein product: CATSGVRGYHNEQFF. The chain carries TRBV24-1 and TRBJ2-1; TRBD2 matches 7 bases. The CDR3 has 15 residues. J lost 5 bases, V lost 5 bases, and 8 bases had no gene match. The germline V gene encodes CDR1 KGHDR and CDR2 SFDVKD.

As concerns this clonotype: The junction departs from the called germline gene at one end, perhaps through a read error. This chain joins TRBV15 and TRBJ2-5; a weak D match, TRBD2 (5 bases). CDR3 length equals 13 residues. The germline gives CDR1 LNHNV, CDR2 YYDKDF (reference sequence). The DNA of the CDR3 is TGTGCCACCAGCAGAGATAGGACTTCAAGGTGCCACTTC. This encodes CATSRDRTSRCHF.

The genes are TRBV20-1 and TRBJ2-6; D not certain. CDR3 size: 13 residues. Germline assignment: CDR1 DFQATT and CDR2 SNEGSKA (reference sequence). The germline V and J ends were trimmed by 4 bases and 2 bases, with 6 bases remaining between them. DNA of the CDR3: TGCAGTGCTAAGGGCGCTGGGGCCAACGTCCTGACTTTC. It specifies CSAKGAGANVLTF.

This clonotype was seen more than once but under ten times. The V and J genes are TRBV5-5 and TRBJ1-3, with no clear D. Trimming cost V 1 base and J 0 bases, with 8 bases left between them. The CDR3 runs 15 residues. CDR1 is SGHKS, CDR2 YYEKEE, per germline (reference sequence). The CDR3 spells CASSLYGSSGNTIYF. CDR3 bases: TGTGCCAGCAGCTTGTACGGCAGCTCTGGAAACACCATATATTTT.

The V and J genes are TRBV7-9 and TRBJ2-1; D unresolved. V shed 5 bases and J shed 9 bases, with 20 bases lying between them. Germline-derived CDR1 and CDR2 are SEHNR and FQNEAQ (reference sequence). The CDR3 is 15 amino acids. CDR3 protein: CASSIGPQGTGEQFF. CDR3 coding DNA: TGTGCCAGCAGCATTGGACCCCAAGGTACGGGTGAGCAGTTCTTC.

V and J are TRBV12-3 or TRBV12-4 and TRBJ1-1; weak D call: TRBD1 (5 bases). Trimming took 5 bases from V and 11 from J, leaving 21 bases between them. CDR3 length: 14 amino acids. This CDR3 reads CASSGTSIALGAFF. Here the CDR3 DNA reads TGTGCCAGCAGTGGGACTTCGATAGCTCTAGGTGCTTTCTTT.

This sequence joins TRBV3-1 and TRBJ2-1; D unresolved. There are 15 residues in the CDR3. With 3 bases removed from V and 1 base from J, the gap between germline ends came to 10 bases. The germline gives CDR1 LGHDT, CDR2 YNNKEL (reference sequence). The CDR3 sequence is CASSHPGDSYNEQFF. The DNA of the CDR3 is TGTGCCAGCAGCCATCCGGGCGATTCCTACAATGAGCAGTTCTTC.

At least ten counts were recorded for this clonotype. The rearrangement links TRBV30 to TRBJ2-1; tentatively, D is TRBD2 (7 bases). There are 14 residues in the CDR3. Germline CDR1 reads GTSNPN; CDR2 reads SVGIG (reference sequence). Trimming stripped 0 bases from V and 4 bases from J, with 10 bases between. The chain's CDR3 is CAWSVGGGYNEQFF. The CDR3 DNA follows: TGTGCCTGGAGTGTAGGGGGGGGATACAATGAGCAGTTCTTC. The whole variable domain, filled in from reference TRBV30 and TRBJ2-1, reads SQTIHQWPATLVQPVGSPLSLECTVEGTSNPNLYWYRQAAGRGLQLLFYSVGIGQISSEVPQNLSASRPQDRQFILSSKKLLLSDSGFYLCAWSVGGGYNEQFFGPGTRLTVL.

The DNA of the CDR3 is TGTGCCAGCAGCTTAGCCTGGTTAGAAGAGCAGTACTTC. Translated: CASSLAWLEEQYF. This chain connects TRBV7-2 to TRBJ2-7; the D is unclear. Germline-derived CDR1 and CDR2 are SGHTA and FQGNSA. This CDR3 spans 13 amino acids. V was trimmed by 0 bases and J by 7 bases, leaving 10 bases between them.

The V gene is TRBV14, the J gene TRBJ1-1, with TRBD1 as a possible D gene (5 bases). The V gene's germline CDR1 is SGHDN and CDR2 FVKESK. Trimming left V 0 bases short and J 1 base short, with 15 bases between. CDR3 size: 17 residues. The CDR3 loop is CASSQEPSGTANTEAFF. CDR3 sequence (DNA): TGTGCCAGCAGCCAAGAGCCTTCGGGGACGGCGAACACTGAAGCTTTCTTT.

This clonotype was seen ten or more times. The chain joins TRBV30 to TRBJ2-7; D is possibly TRBD1 or TRBD2 (5 bases each). CDR3 length: 17 residues. Germline CDR1 GTSNPN, CDR2 SVGIG (reference sequence). With 1 base removed from V and 2 bases from J, the gap between germline ends came to 21 bases. The CDR3: CAWSGRSGTLMAYEQYF. The CDR3 DNA is TGTGCCTGGAGTGGGAGATCCGGGACCCTGATGGCCTACGAGCAGTACTTC.

This clonotype was seen ten or more times. V gene TRBV20-1 combines with J gene TRBJ2-7; D gene ambiguous. With 4 bases removed from V and 2 bases from J, the gap between germline ends came to 9 bases. Germline values: CDR1 DFQATT, CDR2 SNEGSKA (reference sequence). The CDR3 extends over 12 amino acids. The CDR3 coding sequence is TGCAGTGCTAACCACGGAACCTACGAGCAGTACTTC. Translation: CSANHGTYEQYF.

This clonotype was recorded a few times. The chain joins TRBV14 to TRBJ2-2; 7 bases map to TRBD2. Germline values: CDR1 SGHDN, CDR2 FVKESK. The J segment lost 4 bases and the V segment lost 9 bases, leaving 11 bases of the junction unmatched. The CDR3 spans 15 residues. CDR3 amino acids: CASSARRELTGELFF. The CDR3 DNA reads TGTGCCAGTAGCGCTAGGCGGGAGCTCACCGGGGAGCTGTTTTTT.

This clonotype was picked up a small number of times. J is TRBJ1-2 and V is TRBV28; D gene uncertain. This CDR3 contains 12 residues. Trimming took 2 bases from V and 8 from J, leaving 9 bases between them. CDR1 and CDR2 (germline): MDHEN, SYDVKM. DNA of the CDR3: TGTGCCAGCAGTTTACAAGGGAAGGGCTACACCTTC. Amino acid sequence: CASSLQGKGYTF.

In this sample, this clonotype turned up many times. This chain links TRBV12-3 or TRBV12-4 with TRBJ1-4; 9 bases agree with TRBD1. The CDR3 consists of 17 residues. J lost 8 bases, V lost 6 bases, and 16 bases had no gene match. The CDR3 spells CASSPTGGAPLSEKLFF. In nucleotides, the CDR3 is TGTGCCAGCAGCCCAACAGGGGGCGCGCCTTTAAGCGAAAAACTGTTTTTT.

This clonotype was detected many times. The chain couples TRBV28 to TRBJ2-3, with D possibly matching TRBD1 (5 bases). V lost 6 bases and J lost 1, with 14 bases in between. Per the germline V gene, CDR1 is MDHEN and CDR2 is SYDVKM. CDR3 length equals 15 residues. The CDR3, as DNA: TGTGCCAGCAGCCAGAGCTCCAGGGGCACAGATACGCAGTATTTT. Its translation is CASSQSSRGTDTQYF.

The chain is built from TRBV3-1 and TRBJ2-7; D ambiguous. CDR1 is LGHDT, CDR2 YNNKEL, per germline (reference sequence). This CDR3 spans 13 amino acids. V dropped 4 bases and J dropped 3 bases, with 10 bases sitting between them. CDR3 coding DNA: TGTGCCAGCAGCCCGGGCCGTCGCTACGAGCAGTACTTC. Its translation is CASSPGRRYEQYF.

This clonotype was seen many times. The chain employs TRBV12-3 or TRBV12-4 and TRBJ1-1; no reliable D call. Trimming removed 3 bases at V and 0 bases at J, with 11 bases between. This CDR3 has 15 amino acids. The CDR3 DNA sequence: TGTGCCAGCAGTTTTAGGGCAGATATGAACACTGAAGCTTTCTTT. Translation: CASSFRADMNTEAFF.